This is a list of T cell receptor beta chains from one sample in a study of shared clonotypes between healthy human individuals. Sequencing used immunoSEQ multiplex PCR; TCRdb keeps in-frame clones, though not all of them. The sample has some 1 million clones, around four fifths seen once; the top ten hold approximately 1.5%. The sequenced sample was memory CD4+ T cells sorted from blood. These receptors all come from a man aged 18 to 30 in good health. The CDR3 runs from the conserved cysteine through the conserved F or W. D genes are given only for firm matches. Clone size is shown for a subset of rows, as once, few, many or a class of expanded clone.

abundance | j_gene | len | v_gene | d_gene | CDR3aa | CDR3nt
. | TRBJ1-1 | 14 | TRBV9 | . | CASSEGATNTEAFF | TGTGCCAGCAGCGAGGGAGCTACGAACACTGAAGCTTTCTTT
. | TRBJ2-5 | 16 | TRBV10-3 | . | CAISGSGGQIQETQYF | TGTGCCATCAGTGGTTCCGGTGGTCAGATCCAAGAGACCCAGTACTTC
. | TRBJ1-5 | 17 | TRBV6-1 | . | CASSETYRASGNQPQHF | TGTGCCAGCAGTGAAACTTACAGGGCGTCGGGCAATCAGCCCCAGCATTTT
. | TRBJ2-1 | 16 | TRBV5-4 | TRBD2 | CASSLDSTSGYNEQFF | TGTGCCAGCAGCCTGGACTCGACTAGCGGATACAATGAGCAGTTCTTC
. | TRBJ2-7 | 13 | TRBV5-1 | . | CASSPVGRYEQYF | TGCGCCAGCAGCCCTGTCGGTAGGTACGAGCAGTACTTC
many | TRBJ1-1 | 16 | TRBV4-3 | TRBD1 | CASSQGDRGRNTEAFF | TGCGCCAGCAGCCAAGGGGACAGGGGGCGAAACACTGAAGCTTTCTTT
. | TRBJ2-2 | 16 | TRBV7-8 | TRBD1 | CASSLAGGWDTGELFF | TGTGCCAGCAGCTTAGCAGGGGGCTGGGACACCGGGGAGCTGTTTTTT
. | TRBJ2-7 | 13 | TRBV5-1 | . | CASSRGAVYEQYF | TGCGCCAGCAGCAGGGGGGCGGTCTACGAGCAGTACTTC
. | TRBJ2-3 | 15 | TRBV5-1 | TRBD2 | CASSFSGGKGDTQYF | TGCGCCAGCAGCTTTAGCGGGGGCAAGGGAGATACGCAGTATTTT
. | TRBJ1-1 | 15 | TRBV5-6 | TRBD1 | CASSSRTGDPTEAFF | TGTGCCAGCAGCTCCCGGACAGGGGACCCCACTGAAGCTTTCTTT
. | TRBJ2-1 | 15 | TRBV5-4 | . | CASSLRVEGKGEQFF | TGTGCCAGCAGCCTACGGGTTGAGGGGAAAGGTGAGCAGTTCTTC
. | TRBJ2-7 | 12 | TRBV7-9 | TRBD1 | CASSRTGWEQYF | TGTGCCAGCAGCCGGACAGGATGGGAGCAGTACTTC
few | TRBJ2-7 | 14 | TRBV19 | . | CASSASPVSYEQYF | TGTGCCAGTAGTGCTTCTCCCGTCTCCTACGAGCAGTACTTC